Below, 27 T cell receptor beta chains from the same sample are listed, as sequenced in a study of T-cell memory formation after mild COVID-19. TCRdb reprocessed the 5' RACE reads with MiXCR, giving one entry per CDR3 protein. The sample holds 200,000 to 250,000 distinct CDR3 sequences, roughly 27% seen once. Material for sequencing was PBMCs or a T cell subset sorted from them (not recorded which). The receptors were gathered from an adult woman who had mild COVID-19 (a few samples of this study predate the infection). Cell type and time point are not known.

Ten or more counts support this clonotype. The chain joins TRBV5-1 to TRBJ2-1; the D is unclear. Germline V gene data show CDR1 as SGHRS and CDR2 as YFSETQ. The CDR3 consists of 20 residues. V lost 7 bases, J lost 0 bases, and 29 bases lay in between. This chain's CDR3 is CASRNGLGSLPIGSYNEQFF. CDR3 coding DNA: TGCGCCAGCCGGAATGGGTTGGGTAGCCTACCAATCGGCTCCTACAATGAGCAGTTCTTC.

This clonotype was counted a few times. The chain is built from TRBV7-2 and TRBJ2-5; a possible D gene is TRBD2 (6 bases). The CDR3 runs to 15 residues. CDR1 is SGHTA, CDR2 FQGNSA, per germline. V was clipped by 1 base and J by 4 bases, with 13 bases between them. CDR3 region: CASSLVRGAGETQYF. DNA for the CDR3: TGTGCCAGCAGCTTAGTGCGGGGTGCGGGAGAGACCCAGTACTTC.

The V and J genes are TRBV7-2 and TRBJ2-7; a possible D gene is TRBD1 (6 bases). Trimming pared 4 bases from V and 2 bases from J, leaving 15 bases between. The CDR3 length is 15 residues. Germline lookup yields CDR1 SGHTA and CDR2 FQGNSA. The DNA for the CDR3 is TGTGCCAGCAGCTCCACAGGGATCGCTACCTACGAGCAGTACTTC. The encoded protein is CASSSTGIATYEQYF. Supplemented by reference TRBV7-2 and TRBJ2-7, the full variable domain reads GAGVSQSPSNKVTEKGKDVELRCDPISGHTALYWYRQSLGQGLEFLIYFQGNSAPDKSGLPSDRFSAERTGGSVSTLTIQRTQQEDSAVYLCASSSTGIATYEQYFGPGTRLTVT.

The rearrangement links TRBV3-1 to TRBJ2-3, with 15 bases matching TRBD2. This CDR3 contains 16 residues. Germline loops: CDR1 LGHDT, CDR2 YNNKEL (reference sequence). With 0 bases clipped from V and 7 bases from J, the junction kept 2 bases outside the gene matches. For the CDR3, the DNA is TGTGCCAGCAGCCAAGACGGGACTAGCGGGAGGAATACGCAGTATTTT. Its translation is CASSQDGTSGRNTQYF.

This chain uses TRBV24-1 with TRBJ2-7; maybe TRBD1 (7 bases). Germline CDR1 reads KGHDR; CDR2 reads SFDVKD. V shed 9 bases and J shed 6 bases, with 17 bases lying between them. The CDR3 has 13 residues. The CDR3 bases are TGTGCCACCGGAGGGGCAGGGGGTTTCGAGCAGTACTTC. The encoded protein is CATGGAGGFEQYF.

This clonotype occurred a few times. The chain employs TRBV4-2 and TRBJ2-2, with a weak D call TRBD1 (6 bases). Germline V gene data show CDR1 as LGHNA and CDR2 as YNFKEQ. Trimming shortened V by 0 bases and J by 5 bases, and 22 bases separated the two germline ends. CDR3 length: 19 amino acids. DNA for the CDR3: TGTGCCAGCAGCCAAGAAAAGGGCTTTCCCGGACAGCTTACCGGGGAGCTGTTTTTT. It translates to CASSQEKGFPGQLTGELFF.

This clonotype was detected only a few times. CDR3 sequence reads: CSVESDRGPIQYF. The CDR3 bases are TGCAGCGTTGAATCAGACAGGGGGCCCATTCAGTACTTC. The chain couples TRBV29-1 to TRBJ2-4, with 10 bases matching TRBD1. With V trimmed by 2 bases and J by 9 bases, 4 bases remained unmatched. The germline CDR1 and CDR2 sequences are SQVTM and ANQGSEA. The CDR3 loop spans 13 amino acids.

This clonotype showed up just a few times. The chain combines TRBV12-3 or TRBV12-4 with TRBJ2-4; D gene unclear. Trimming shortened V by 3 bases and J by 2 bases, and 14 bases separated the two germline ends. This CDR3 has 16 residues. Here the CDR3 reads CASSLWSTSTKNIQYF. As DNA, the CDR3 is TGTGCCAGCAGTTTGTGGAGCACCTCTACCAAAAACATTCAGTACTTC.

This clonotype was seen at least ten times. The rearrangement joins TRBV14 to TRBJ2-1, with 8 positions matching TRBD1. V gave up 4 bases and J gave up 8 bases; unmatched junction bases: 10. Per the germline V gene, CDR1 is SGHDN and CDR2 is FVKESK. CDR3 length: 15 residues. CDR3 sequence reads: CASSLPQTGAHEQFF. DNA for the CDR3: TGTGCCAGCAGCCTTCCCCAGACAGGGGCCCATGAGCAGTTCTTC.

The table lists this clonotype with a few counts. The chain has TRBV5-4 and TRBJ2-7, with 7 positions matching TRBD2. CDR3 length equals 13 residues. J lost 6 bases, V lost 7 bases, and 10 bases had no gene match. CDR1 is SGHNT and CDR2 is YYREEE in the germline V gene (reference sequence). CDR3 sequence reads: CASGGGFGSEQYF. The CDR3 DNA follows: TGTGCCAGCGGGGGGGGTTTCGGGAGCGAGCAGTACTTC.

This clonotype was seen a handful of times. The V call is TRBV3-1, the J call TRBJ1-1; D possibly corresponds to TRBD1 (6 bases). The germline CDR1 and CDR2 sequences are LGHDT and YNNKEL (reference sequence). The germline V and J ends were trimmed by 0 bases and 1 base, with 12 bases remaining between them. CDR3 length: 16 residues. In DNA, the CDR3 is TGTGCCAGCAGCCAAGATTGGGGGGCTTCGAACACTGAAGCTTTCTTT. Protein product: CASSQDWGASNTEAFF.

The rearrangement links TRBV4-1 to TRBJ2-3; no clear D. V was cut by 0 bases and J by 6 bases, with 10 bases left in between. The CDR3 has 14 residues. Germline CDR1 and CDR2: MGHRA and YSYEKL. The CDR3: CASSQEGSKDTQYF. DNA for the CDR3: TGCGCCAGCAGCCAAGAAGGCAGCAAGGATACGCAGTATTTT.

In this sample, this clonotype turned up a few times. The CDR3 loop reads CASSPRRGLAVGEQFF. DNA for the CDR3: TGTGCCAGCAGCCCGAGACGGGGACTAGCGGTGGGTGAGCAGTTCTTC. The chain uses TRBV7-2 and TRBJ2-1; 11 nucleotides align to TRBD2. CDR1 is SGHTA and CDR2 is FQGNSA in the germline V gene. CDR3 length: 16 residues. V gave up 5 bases and J gave up 9 bases; unmatched junction bases: 12.

J is TRBJ2-3 and V is TRBV29-1; 9 bases fit TRBD1. The length of the CDR3 is 19 residues. CDR1 and CDR2 from the germline V gene are SQVTM and ANQGSEA. V shed 0 bases, J shed 3 bases, and the junction held 16 bases outside the gene matches. CDR3 DNA sequence: TGCAGCGTTGAAGATCTTTATAATGGGACAGGGAGTACTACAGATACGCAGTATTTT. It codes for CSVEDLYNGTGSTTDTQYF.

This clonotype showed up just once. The rearrangement links TRBV2 to TRBJ2-6; 12 bases are shared with TRBD1. This CDR3 is built from 17 residues. V trimming: 6 bases; J trimming: 2 bases; junction bases outside the gene matches: 5. CDR1 and CDR2 (germline): SNHLY, FYNNEI. The chain's CDR3 is CASRPGQGAAGANVLTF. DNA for the CDR3: TGTGCCAGCAGACCGGGACAGGGGGCGGCTGGGGCCAACGTCCTGACTTTC.

J is TRBJ2-1 and V is TRBV3-1, with 12 nucleotides matching TRBD2. Germline V gene lookup returns CDR1 LGHDT and CDR2 YNNKEL (reference sequence). This CDR3 comprises 16 residues. The ends lost 1 base at V and 7 bases at J; junction bases unmatched: 5. In DNA form, the CDR3 reads TGTGCCAGCAGCCAAGTAATGACTAGCGGGAGTAATGAGCAGTTCTTC. Translating gives CASSQVMTSGSNEQFF.

The rearrangement uses TRBV5-1 and TRBJ1-1, with D unresolved. The CDR3 runs to 13 residues. Germline CDR1 reads SGHRS; CDR2 reads YFSETQ. V shed 0 bases and J shed 1 base, with 4 bases lying between them. The CDR3: CASSLGSNTEAFF. The CDR3 DNA follows: TGCGCCAGCAGCTTGGGCTCGAACACTGAAGCTTTCTTT.

V is TRBV24-1 and J is TRBJ2-7, with a possible D match to TRBD1 (5 bases). The CDR3 loop spans 15 amino acids. V was shortened by 3 bases and J by 4 bases, with 15 bases between the two germline ends. Germline V gene lookup returns CDR1 KGHDR and CDR2 SFDVKD. CDR3 region: CATSDNDSPYYEQYF. CDR3 nucleotides: TGTGCCACCAGTGATAATGACAGCCCTTATTACGAGCAGTACTTC.

The chain has TRBV3-1 and TRBJ2-1, with 8 bases fitting TRBD1. CDR3 length equals 15 residues. The germline gives CDR1 LGHDT, CDR2 YNNKEL (reference sequence). The J segment lost 1 base and the V segment lost 1 base, leaving 0 bases of the junction unmatched. CDR3 sequence (DNA): TGTGCCAGCAGCCAAGGGACAGGGTCCTACAATGAGCAGTTCTTC. It encodes CASSQGTGSYNEQFF.

This chain joins TRBV6-4 and TRBJ1-2; D possibly corresponds to TRBD1 (5 bases). Trimming took off 5 bases at V and 4 bases at J, with 20 bases between the two ends. In germline, CDR1 is MRHNA, CDR2 SNTAGT. The CDR3 runs 16 residues. Here the CDR3 reads CASSPIMGRGSYGYTF. Written as DNA, the CDR3 is TGTGCCAGCAGTCCCATCATGGGACGGGGATCCTATGGCTACACCTTC.

This clonotype showed up just a few times. The genes are TRBV7-9 and TRBJ1-2; possibly TRBD1 for D (5 bases). Germline V CDR1 and CDR2: SEHNR, FQNEAQ (reference sequence). CDR3 length: 15 residues. V lost 1 base and J 3 bases, leaving 12 bases between the germline ends. The DNA of the CDR3 is TGTGCCAGCAGCTTAGTTTTGGGGCACGACTATGGCTACACCTTC. Translation: CASSLVLGHDYGYTF.

This clonotype was detected ten times or more. This chain connects TRBV11-2 to TRBJ2-7; TRBD2 matches at 12 bases. Germline V gene sequence: CDR1 SGHAT, CDR2 FQNNGV. The J segment lost 3 bases and the V segment lost 1 base, leaving 4 bases of the junction unmatched. The CDR3 is made up of 16 amino acids. The CDR3 DNA follows: TGTGCCAGCAGCTTAGTGACTAGCGGGAGTGTCTACGAGCAGTACTTC. Encoded protein: CASSLVTSGSVYEQYF.

The chain couples TRBV12-3 or TRBV12-4 to TRBJ1-3, with TRBD1 as a possible D gene (5 bases). V was cut by 2 bases and J by 0 bases, with 8 bases left in between. This CDR3 has 15 residues. The CDR3 coding sequence is TGTGCCAGCAGTTTAAGGACAACCTCTGGAAACACCATATATTTT. As protein: CASSLRTTSGNTIYF.

The chain recombines TRBV15 with TRBJ2-2; no definite D call. CDR3 length: 15 amino acids. Germline V gives CDR1 LNHNV, CDR2 YYDKDF (reference sequence). Trimming shortened V by 6 bases and J by 1 base, and 12 bases separated the two germline ends. CDR3 bases: TGTGCCACCAGGCCCAAGGGCCTGAACACCGGGGAGCTGTTTTTT. Its translation: CATRPKGLNTGELFF.

This clonotype was seen just once. The V call is TRBV2, the J call TRBJ2-4; D not resolved. Germline assignment: CDR1 SNHLY and CDR2 FYNNEI. There are 12 residues in the CDR3. V was shortened by 7 bases and J by 4 bases, with 8 bases between the two germline ends. This chain's CDR3 is CASTARKNIQYF. Here the CDR3 DNA reads TGTGCCAGCACGGCCAGAAAAAACATTCAGTACTTC.

This clonotype was seen a handful of times. The genes are TRBV7-8 and TRBJ2-1; 12 bases line up with TRBD2. Germline trimming cut 2 bases from V and 7 bases from J; bases unmatched to any gene: 6. CDR3 length: 16 residues. CDR1 and CDR2 from the germline V gene are SGHVS and FQNEAQ. CDR3 sequence: CASSLSSGRALNEQFF. CDR3 nucleotides: TGTGCCAGCAGCTTATCTAGCGGGAGGGCTTTAAATGAGCAGTTCTTC.

This chain joins TRBV5-1 and TRBJ2-1; no definite D call. V lost 0 bases and J lost 8, with 9 bases in between. From germline, CDR1 is SGHRS and CDR2 YFSETQ. The CDR3 contains 13 residues. In DNA, the CDR3 is TGCGCCAGCAGCTTGGGGTCCTGGGATGAGCAGTTCTTC. It specifies CASSLGSWDEQFF.